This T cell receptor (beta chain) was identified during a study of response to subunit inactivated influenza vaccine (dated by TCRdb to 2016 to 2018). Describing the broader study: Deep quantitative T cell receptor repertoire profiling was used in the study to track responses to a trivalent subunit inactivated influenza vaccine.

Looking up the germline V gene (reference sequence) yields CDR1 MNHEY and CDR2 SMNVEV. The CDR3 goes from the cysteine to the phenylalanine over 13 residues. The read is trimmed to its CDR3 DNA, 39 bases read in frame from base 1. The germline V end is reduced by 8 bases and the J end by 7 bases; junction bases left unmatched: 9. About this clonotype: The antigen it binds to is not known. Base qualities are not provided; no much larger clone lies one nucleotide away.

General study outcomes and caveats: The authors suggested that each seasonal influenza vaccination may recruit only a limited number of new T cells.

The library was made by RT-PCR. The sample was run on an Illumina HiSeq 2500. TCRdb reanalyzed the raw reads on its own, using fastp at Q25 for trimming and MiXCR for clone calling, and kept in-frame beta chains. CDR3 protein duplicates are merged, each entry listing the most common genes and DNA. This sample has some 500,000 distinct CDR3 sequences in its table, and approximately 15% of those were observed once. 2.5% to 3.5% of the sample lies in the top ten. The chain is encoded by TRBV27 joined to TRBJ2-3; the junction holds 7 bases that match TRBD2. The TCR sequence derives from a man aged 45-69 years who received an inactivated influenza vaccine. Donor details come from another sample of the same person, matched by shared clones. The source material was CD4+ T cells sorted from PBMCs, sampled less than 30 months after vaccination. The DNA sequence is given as TGTGCCAGCCGCGCTCTACTAGCGAATACGCAGTATTTT. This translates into CASRALLANTQYF.